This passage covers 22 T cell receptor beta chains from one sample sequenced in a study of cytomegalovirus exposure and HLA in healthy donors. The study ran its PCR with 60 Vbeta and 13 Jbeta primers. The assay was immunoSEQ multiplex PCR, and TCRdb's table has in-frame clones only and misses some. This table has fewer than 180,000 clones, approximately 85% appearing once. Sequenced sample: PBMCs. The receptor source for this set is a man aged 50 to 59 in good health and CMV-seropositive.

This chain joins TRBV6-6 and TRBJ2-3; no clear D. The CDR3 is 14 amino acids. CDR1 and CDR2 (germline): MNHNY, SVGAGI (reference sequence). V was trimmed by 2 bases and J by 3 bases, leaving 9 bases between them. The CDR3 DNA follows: TGTGCCAGCAGTTACGCCGGGTCTACAGATACGCAGTATTTT. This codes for CASSYAGSTDTQYF.

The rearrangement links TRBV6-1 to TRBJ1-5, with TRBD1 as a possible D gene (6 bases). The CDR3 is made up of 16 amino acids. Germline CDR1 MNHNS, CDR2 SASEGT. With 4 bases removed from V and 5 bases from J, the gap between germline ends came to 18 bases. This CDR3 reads CASSARAGQGYQPQHF. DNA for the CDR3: TGTGCCAGCAGTGCCCGAGCAGGGCAGGGGTATCAGCCCCAGCATTTT.

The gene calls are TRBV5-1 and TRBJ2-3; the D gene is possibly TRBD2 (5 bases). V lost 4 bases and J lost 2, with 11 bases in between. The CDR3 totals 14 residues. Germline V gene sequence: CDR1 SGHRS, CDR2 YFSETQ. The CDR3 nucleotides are TGCGCCAGCAGCCCGCTAGCCGTCACAGATACGCAGTATTTT. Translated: CASSPLAVTDTQYF.

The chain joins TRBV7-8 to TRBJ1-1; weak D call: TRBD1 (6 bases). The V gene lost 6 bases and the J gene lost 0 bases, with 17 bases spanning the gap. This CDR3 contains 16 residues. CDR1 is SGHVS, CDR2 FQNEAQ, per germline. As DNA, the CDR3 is TGTGCCAGCAGGCCCCGGACAGAGGTTTTGAACACTGAAGCTTTCTTT. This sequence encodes CASRPRTEVLNTEAFF.

This CDR3 reads CASSSPGQGFADTQYF. CDR3 nucleotides: TGTGCCAGCAGCTCGCCGGGACAGGGGTTCGCAGATACGCAGTATTTT. The gene calls are TRBV4-2 and TRBJ2-3; TRBD1 agrees at 10 bases. The trim removed 5 bases at V and 4 bases at J, leaving 9 bases unmatched. The CDR3 runs to 16 residues. Per the germline V gene, CDR1 is LGHNA and CDR2 is YNFKEQ.

In DNA, the CDR3 is TGTGCCAGCCTCTCCGCAGGGGGAGGAAACACTGAAGCTTTCTTT. Translated, it gives CASLSAGGGNTEAFF. The V gene is TRBV28, the J gene TRBJ1-1; 7 bases are shared with TRBD1. This CDR3 is 15 amino acids long. Germline V gene lookup returns CDR1 MDHEN and CDR2 SYDVKM. Trimming at V came to 8 bases and at J to 2 bases, leaving 11 bases not matched to a gene.

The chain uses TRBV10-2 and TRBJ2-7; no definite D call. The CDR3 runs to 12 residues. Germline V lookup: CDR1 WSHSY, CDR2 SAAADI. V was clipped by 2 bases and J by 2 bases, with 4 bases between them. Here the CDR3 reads CASSEAAYEQYF. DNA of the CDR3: TGCGCCAGCAGTGAGGCAGCCTACGAGCAGTACTTC.

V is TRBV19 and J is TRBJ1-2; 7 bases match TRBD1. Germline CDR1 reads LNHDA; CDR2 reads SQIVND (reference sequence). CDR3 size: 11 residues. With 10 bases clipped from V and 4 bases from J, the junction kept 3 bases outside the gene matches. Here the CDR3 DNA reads TGTGCCACCGGGACAGCCTATGGCTACACCTTC. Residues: CATGTAYGYTF.

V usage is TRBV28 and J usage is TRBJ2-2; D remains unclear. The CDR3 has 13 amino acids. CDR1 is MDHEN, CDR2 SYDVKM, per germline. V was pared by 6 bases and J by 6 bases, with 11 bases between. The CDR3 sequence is CASRLTRAGELFF. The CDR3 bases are TGTGCCAGCAGACTCACCCGTGCCGGGGAGCTGTTTTTT. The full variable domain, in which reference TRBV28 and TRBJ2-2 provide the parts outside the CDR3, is DVKVTQSSRYLVKRTGEKVFLECVQDMDHENMFWYRQDPGLGLRLIYFSYDVKMKEKGDIPEGYSVSREKKERFSLILESASTNQTSMYLCASRLTRAGELFFGEGSRLTVL.

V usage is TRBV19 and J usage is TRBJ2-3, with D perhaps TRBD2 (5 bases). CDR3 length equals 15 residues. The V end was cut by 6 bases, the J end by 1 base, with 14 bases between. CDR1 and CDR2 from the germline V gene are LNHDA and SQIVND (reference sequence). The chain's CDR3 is CASSPSGWGTDTQYF. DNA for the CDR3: TGTGCCAGTAGCCCCAGCGGATGGGGCACAGATACGCAGTATTTT.

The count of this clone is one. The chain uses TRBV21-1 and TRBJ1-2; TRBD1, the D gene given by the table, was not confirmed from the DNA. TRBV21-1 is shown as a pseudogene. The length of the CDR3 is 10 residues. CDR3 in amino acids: CASIPNGYTF. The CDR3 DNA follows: TGTGCCAGCATCCCCAATGGCTACACCTTC.

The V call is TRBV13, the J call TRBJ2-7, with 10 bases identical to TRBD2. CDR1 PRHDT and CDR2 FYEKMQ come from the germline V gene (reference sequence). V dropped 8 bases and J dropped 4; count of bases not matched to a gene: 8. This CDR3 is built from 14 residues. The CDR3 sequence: CASGSGGGFYEQYF. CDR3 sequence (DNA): TGTGCCAGCGGGAGCGGGGGGGGTTTTTACGAGCAGTACTTC. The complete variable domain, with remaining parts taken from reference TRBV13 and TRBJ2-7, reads AAGVIQSPRHLIKEKRETATLKCYPIPRHDTVYWYQQGPGQDPQFLISFYEKMQSDKGSIPDRFSAQQFSDYHSELNMSSLELGDSALYFCASGSGGGFYEQYFGPGTRLTVT.

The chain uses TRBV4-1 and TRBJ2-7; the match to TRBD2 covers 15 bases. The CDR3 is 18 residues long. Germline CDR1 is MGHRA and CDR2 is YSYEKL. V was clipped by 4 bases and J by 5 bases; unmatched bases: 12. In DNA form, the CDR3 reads TGCGCCAGCAGCCGACTTGGACTAGCGGGAGGGCGATGGCACGAGCAGTACTTC. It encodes CASSRLGLAGGRWHEQYF.

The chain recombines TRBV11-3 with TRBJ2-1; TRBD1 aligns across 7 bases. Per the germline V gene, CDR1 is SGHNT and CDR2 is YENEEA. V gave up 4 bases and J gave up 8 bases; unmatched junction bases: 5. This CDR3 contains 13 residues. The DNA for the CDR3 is TGTGCCAGCAGCTCACAGGGGCGGGATGAGCAGTTCTTC. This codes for CASSSQGRDEQFF.

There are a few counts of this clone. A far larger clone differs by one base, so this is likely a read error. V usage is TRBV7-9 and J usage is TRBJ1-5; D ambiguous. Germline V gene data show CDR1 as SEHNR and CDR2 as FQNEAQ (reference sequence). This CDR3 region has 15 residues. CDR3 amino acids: CASSLDSSGGQPRHF. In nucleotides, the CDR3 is TGTGCCAGCAGCTTAGACAGTTCAGGTGGTCAGCCCCGGCATTTT. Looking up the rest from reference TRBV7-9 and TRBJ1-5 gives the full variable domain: DTGVSQNPRHKITKRGQNVTFRCDPISEHNRLYWYRQTLGQGPEFLTYFQNEAQLEKSRLLSDRFSAERPKGSFSTLEIQRTEQGDSAMYLCASSLDSSGGQPRHFGDGTRLSIL.

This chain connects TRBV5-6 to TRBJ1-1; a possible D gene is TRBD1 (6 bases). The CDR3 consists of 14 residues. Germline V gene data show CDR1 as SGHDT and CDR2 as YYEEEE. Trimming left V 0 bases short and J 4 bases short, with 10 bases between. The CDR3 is CASSLDREITEAFF. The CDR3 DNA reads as TGTGCCAGCAGCTTGGACAGGGAGATCACTGAAGCTTTCTTT.

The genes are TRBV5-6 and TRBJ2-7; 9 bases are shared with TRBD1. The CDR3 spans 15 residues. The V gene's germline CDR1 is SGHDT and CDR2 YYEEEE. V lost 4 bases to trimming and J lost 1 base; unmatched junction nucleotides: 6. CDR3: CASSPGTGSSYEQYF. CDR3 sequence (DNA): TGTGCCAGCAGCCCAGGGACAGGGTCTTCCTACGAGCAGTACTTC.

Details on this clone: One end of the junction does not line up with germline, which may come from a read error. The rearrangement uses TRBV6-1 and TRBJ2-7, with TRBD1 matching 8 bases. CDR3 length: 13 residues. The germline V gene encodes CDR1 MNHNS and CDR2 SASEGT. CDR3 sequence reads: CASSQTGVDERYF. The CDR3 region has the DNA TGTGCCAGCAGCCAGACAGGGGTTGACGAGCGGTACTTC.

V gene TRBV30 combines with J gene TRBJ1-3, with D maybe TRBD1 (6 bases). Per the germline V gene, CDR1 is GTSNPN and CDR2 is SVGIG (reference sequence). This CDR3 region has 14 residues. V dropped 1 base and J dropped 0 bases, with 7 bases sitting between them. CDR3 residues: CAWSGTDSGNTIYF. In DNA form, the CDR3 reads TGTGCCTGGAGTGGGACAGACTCTGGAAACACCATATATTTT. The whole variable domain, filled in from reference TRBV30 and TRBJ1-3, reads SQTIHQWPATLVQPVGSPLSLECTVEGTSNPNLYWYRQAAGRGLQLLFYSVGIGQISSEVPQNLSASRPQDRQFILSSKKLLLSDSGFYLCAWSGTDSGNTIYFGEGSWLTVV.

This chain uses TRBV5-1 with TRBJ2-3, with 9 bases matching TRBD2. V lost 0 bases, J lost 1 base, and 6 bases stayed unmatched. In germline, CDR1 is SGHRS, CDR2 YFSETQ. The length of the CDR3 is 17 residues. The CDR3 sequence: CASSLARLAAGTDTQYF. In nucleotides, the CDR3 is TGCGCCAGCAGCTTGGCCCGACTAGCGGCGGGCACAGATACGCAGTATTTT.

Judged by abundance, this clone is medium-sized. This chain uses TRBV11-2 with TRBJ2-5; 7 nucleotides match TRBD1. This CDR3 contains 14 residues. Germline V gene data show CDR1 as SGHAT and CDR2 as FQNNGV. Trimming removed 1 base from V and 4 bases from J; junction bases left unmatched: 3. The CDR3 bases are TGTGCCAGCAGCTTAGGGACAGGTGGAGAGACCCAGTACTTC. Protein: CASSLGTGGETQYF. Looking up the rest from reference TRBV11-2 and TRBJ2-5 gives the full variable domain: EAGVAQSPRYKIIEKRQSVAFWCNPISGHATLYWYQQILGQGPKLLIQFQNNGVVDDSQLPKDRFSAERLKGVDSTLKIQPAKLEDSAVYLCASSLGTGGETQYFGPGTRLLVL.

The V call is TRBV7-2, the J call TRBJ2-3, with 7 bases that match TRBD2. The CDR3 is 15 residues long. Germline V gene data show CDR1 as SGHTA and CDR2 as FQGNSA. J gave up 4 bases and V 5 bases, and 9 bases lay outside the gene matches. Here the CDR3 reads CASSRRREWPDTQYF. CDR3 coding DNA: TGTGCCAGCAGCCGTAGGCGGGAGTGGCCAGATACGCAGTATTTT. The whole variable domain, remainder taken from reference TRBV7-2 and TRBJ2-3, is GAGVSQSPSNKVTEKGKDVELRCDPISGHTALYWYRQSLGQGLEFLIYFQGNSAPDKSGLPSDRFSAERTGGSVSTLTIQRTQQEDSAVYLCASSRRREWPDTQYFGPGTRLTVL.